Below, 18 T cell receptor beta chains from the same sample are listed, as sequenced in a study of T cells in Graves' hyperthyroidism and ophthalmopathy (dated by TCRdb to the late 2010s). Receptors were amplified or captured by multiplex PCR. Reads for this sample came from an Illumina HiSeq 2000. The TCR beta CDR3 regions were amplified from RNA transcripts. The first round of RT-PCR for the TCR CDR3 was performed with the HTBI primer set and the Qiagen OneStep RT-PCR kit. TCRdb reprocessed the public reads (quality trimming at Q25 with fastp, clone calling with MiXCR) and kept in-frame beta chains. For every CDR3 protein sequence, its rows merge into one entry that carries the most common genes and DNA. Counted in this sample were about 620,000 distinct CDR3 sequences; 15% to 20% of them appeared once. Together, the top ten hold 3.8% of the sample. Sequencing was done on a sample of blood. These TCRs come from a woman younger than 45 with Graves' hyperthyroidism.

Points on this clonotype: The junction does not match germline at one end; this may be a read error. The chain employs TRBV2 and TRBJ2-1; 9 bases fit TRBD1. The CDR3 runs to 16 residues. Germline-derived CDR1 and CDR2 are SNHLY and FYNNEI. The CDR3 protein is CASSHGDRAPYNEQFF. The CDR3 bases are TGCGCCAGCAGCCACGGGGACAGGGCACCCTACAATGAGCAGTTCTTC.

CDR3 region: CASSLAGYYNSPLHF. CDR3 coding DNA: TGTGCCAGCAGCTTAGCAGGGTACTATAATTCACCCCTCCACTTT. The chain uses TRBV11-2 and TRBJ1-6; D is possibly TRBD1 (5 bases). This CDR3 region has 15 residues. The V and J ends lost 1 base and 3 bases respectively, with 7 bases between them. Germline V gene sequence: CDR1 SGHAT, CDR2 FQNNGV.

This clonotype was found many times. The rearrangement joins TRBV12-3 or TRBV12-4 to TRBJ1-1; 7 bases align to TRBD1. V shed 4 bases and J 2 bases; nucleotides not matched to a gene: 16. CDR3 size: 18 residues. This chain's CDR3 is CASSSGQPRRGINTEAFF. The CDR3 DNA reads TGTGCCAGCAGTTCGGGACAGCCTAGAAGAGGGATAAACACTGAAGCTTTCTTT.

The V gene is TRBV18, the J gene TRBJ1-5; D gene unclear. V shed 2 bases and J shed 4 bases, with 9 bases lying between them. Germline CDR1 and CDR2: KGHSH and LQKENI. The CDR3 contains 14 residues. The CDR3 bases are TGTGCCAGCTCACCAGCCAGTGGTAATCAGCCCCAGCATTTT. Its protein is CASSPASGNQPQHF.

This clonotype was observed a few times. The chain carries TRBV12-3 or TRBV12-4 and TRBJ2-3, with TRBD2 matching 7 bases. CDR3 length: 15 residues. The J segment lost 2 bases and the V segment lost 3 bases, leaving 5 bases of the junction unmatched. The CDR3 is CASSFSSGHTDTQYF. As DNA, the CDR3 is TGTGCCAGCAGTTTCTCTAGCGGCCACACAGATACGCAGTATTTT.

The DNA of the CDR3 is TGTGCCAGCAGCCCAGCTGCGCGGGGCACAGATACGCAGTATTTT. Residues: CASSPAARGTDTQYF. The chain has TRBV5-4 and TRBJ2-3; tentative D call: TRBD2 (5 bases). Germline CDR1 SGHNT, CDR2 YYREEE (reference sequence). The CDR3 has 15 amino acids. V was clipped by 4 bases and J by 1 base, with 13 bases between them.

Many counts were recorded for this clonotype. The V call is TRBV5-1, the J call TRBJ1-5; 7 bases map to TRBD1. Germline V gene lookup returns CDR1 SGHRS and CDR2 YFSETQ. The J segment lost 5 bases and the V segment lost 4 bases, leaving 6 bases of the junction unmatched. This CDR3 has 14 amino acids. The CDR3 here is CASSPGTDYQPQHF. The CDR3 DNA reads TGCGCCAGCAGCCCCGGGACAGATTATCAGCCCCAGCATTTT.

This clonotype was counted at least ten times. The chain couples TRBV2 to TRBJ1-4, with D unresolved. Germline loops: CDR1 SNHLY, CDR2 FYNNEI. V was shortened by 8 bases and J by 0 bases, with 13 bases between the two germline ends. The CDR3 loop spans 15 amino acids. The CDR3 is CASVKQAATNEKLFF. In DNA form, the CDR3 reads TGTGCCAGCGTAAAACAAGCCGCAACTAATGAAAAACTGTTTTTT.

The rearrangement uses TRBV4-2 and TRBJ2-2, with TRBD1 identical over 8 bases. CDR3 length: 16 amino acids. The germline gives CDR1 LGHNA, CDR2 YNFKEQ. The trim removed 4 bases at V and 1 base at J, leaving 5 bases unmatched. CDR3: CASSLRTGKNTGELFF. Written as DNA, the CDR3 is TGTGCCAGCAGCCTTAGGACAGGGAAGAACACCGGGGAGCTGTTTTTT.

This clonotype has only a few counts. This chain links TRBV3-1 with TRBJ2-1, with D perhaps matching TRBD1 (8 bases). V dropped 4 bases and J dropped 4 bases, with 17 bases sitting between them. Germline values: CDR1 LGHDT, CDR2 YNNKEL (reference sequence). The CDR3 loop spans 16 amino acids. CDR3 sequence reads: CASSPRQGRVYNEQFF. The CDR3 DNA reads TGTGCCAGCAGCCCCCGACAGGGGAGGGTGTACAATGAGCAGTTCTTC.

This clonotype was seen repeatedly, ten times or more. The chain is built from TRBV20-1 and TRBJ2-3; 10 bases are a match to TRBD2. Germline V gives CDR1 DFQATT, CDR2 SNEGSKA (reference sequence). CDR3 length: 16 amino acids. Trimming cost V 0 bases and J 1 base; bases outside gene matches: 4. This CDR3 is CSARDSSGRGTDTQYF. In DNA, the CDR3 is TGCAGTGCTAGAGATTCTAGCGGGAGAGGCACAGATACGCAGTATTTT.

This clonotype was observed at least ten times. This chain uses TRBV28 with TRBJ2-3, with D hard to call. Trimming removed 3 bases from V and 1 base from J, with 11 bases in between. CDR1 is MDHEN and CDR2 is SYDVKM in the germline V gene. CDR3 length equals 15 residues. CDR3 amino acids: CASSFPERGTDTQYF. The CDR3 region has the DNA TGTGCCAGCAGTTTCCCGGAACGGGGCACAGATACGCAGTATTTT. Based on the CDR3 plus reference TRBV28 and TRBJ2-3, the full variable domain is DVKVTQSSRYLVKRTGEKVFLECVQDMDHENMFWYRQDPGLGLRLIYFSYDVKMKEKGDIPEGYSVSREKKERFSLILESASTNQTSMYLCASSFPERGTDTQYFGPGTRLTVL.

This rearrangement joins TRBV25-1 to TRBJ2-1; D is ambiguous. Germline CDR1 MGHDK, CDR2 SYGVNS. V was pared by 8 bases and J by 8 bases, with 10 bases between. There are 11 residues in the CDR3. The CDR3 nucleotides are TGTGCCAGCGGGAAGGGCGATGAGCAGTTCTTC. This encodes CASGKGDEQFF.

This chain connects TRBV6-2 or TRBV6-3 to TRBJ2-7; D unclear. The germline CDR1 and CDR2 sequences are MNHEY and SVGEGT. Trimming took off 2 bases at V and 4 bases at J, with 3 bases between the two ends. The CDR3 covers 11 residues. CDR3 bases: TGTGCCAGCAGTTACGTGTACGAGCAGTACTTC. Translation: CASSYVYEQYF.

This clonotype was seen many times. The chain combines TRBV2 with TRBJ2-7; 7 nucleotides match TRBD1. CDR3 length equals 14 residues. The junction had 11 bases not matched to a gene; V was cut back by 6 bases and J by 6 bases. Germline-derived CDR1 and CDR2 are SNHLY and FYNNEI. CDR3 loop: CASSYRTGRPEQYF. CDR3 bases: TGTGCCAGCAGCTATAGGACAGGACGCCCCGAGCAGTACTTC.

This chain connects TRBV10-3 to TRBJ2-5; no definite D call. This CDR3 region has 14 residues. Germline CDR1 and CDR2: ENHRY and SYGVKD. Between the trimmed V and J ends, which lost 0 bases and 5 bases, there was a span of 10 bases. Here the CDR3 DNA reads TGTGCCATCAGTGAGTCGGGCCCCAGGGAGACCCAGTACTTC. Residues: CAISESGPRETQYF.

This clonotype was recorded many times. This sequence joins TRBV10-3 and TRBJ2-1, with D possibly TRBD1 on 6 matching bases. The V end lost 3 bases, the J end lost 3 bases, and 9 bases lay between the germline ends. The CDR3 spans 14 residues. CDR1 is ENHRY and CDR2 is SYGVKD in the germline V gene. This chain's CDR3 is CAISDPDSYNEQFF. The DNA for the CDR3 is TGTGCCATCAGTGACCCGGACAGCTACAATGAGCAGTTCTTC.

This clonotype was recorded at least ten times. CDR3 in DNA: TGTGCCAGCCTACCCCTCCGAGAGGGGGCGGTCGCAGATACGCAGTATTTT. Its translation: CASLPLREGAVADTQYF. This rearrangement joins TRBV28 to TRBJ2-3; TRBD1 matches at 7 bases. CDR1 MDHEN and CDR2 SYDVKM come from the germline V gene. The V segment lost 8 bases and the J segment 4 bases; nucleotides outside the gene matches: 18. This CDR3 spans 17 amino acids.